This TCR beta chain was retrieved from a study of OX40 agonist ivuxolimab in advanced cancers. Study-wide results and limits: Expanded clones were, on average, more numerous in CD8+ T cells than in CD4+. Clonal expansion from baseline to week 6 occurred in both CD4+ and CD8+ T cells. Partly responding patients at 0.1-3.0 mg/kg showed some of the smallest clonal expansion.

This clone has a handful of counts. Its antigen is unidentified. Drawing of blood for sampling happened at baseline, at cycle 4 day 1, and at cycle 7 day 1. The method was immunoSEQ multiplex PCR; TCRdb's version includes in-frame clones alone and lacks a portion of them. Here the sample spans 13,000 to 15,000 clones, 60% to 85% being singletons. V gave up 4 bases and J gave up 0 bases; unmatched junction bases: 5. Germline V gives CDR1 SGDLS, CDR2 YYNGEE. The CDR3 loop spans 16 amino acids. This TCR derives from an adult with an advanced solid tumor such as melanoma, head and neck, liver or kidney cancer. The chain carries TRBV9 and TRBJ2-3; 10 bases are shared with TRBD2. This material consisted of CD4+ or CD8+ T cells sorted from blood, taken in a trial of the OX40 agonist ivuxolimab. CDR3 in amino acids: CASSTLSGGSTDTQYF. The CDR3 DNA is TGTGCCAGCAGCACCCTTAGCGGGGGGAGCACAGATACGCAGTATTTT. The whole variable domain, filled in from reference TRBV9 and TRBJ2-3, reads DSGVTQTPKHLITATGQRVTLRCSPRSGDLSVYWYQQSLDQGLQFLIQYYNGEERAKGNILERFSAQQFPDLHSELNLSSLELGDSALYFCASSTLSGGSTDTQYFGPGTRLTVL.